Listed below are T cell receptor beta chains from one sample, sequenced in a study of shared clonotypes between healthy human individuals. Clones were sequenced by immunoSEQ multiplex PCR, and TCRdb holds only the in-frame ones, with some missing. This table holds around 2.1 million clones, around 93% found once. Sequencing input: naive CD8+ T cells from PBMCs. The receptors were gathered from a man aged 18 to 29 in good health. Some clones in this sample may be carry-over from other donors' samples. The conserved cysteine and the conserved F or W are not part of the CDR3 here. Fields, in order: V gene, J gene, clone size, CDR3 protein. A clone size is listed for some rows: how often the clone was seen (once, few, many), or a class if it is expanded.

V: TRBV4-1
J: TRBJ2-5
size: NA
CDR3: ASSQDGQGAILGETQY

V: TRBV15
J: TRBJ2-5
size: NA
CDR3: ATSRRGDQETQY

V: TRBV28
J: TRBJ1-2
size: NA
CDR3: ASSYPRGRTYGYT

V: TRBV7-2
J: TRBJ2-5
size: NA
CDR3: ASSLAAGLPQETQY

V: TRBV27
J: TRBJ2-1
size: NA
CDR3: ASNSPHLDYNEQF

V: TRBV29-1
J: TRBJ2-7
size: NA
CDR3: SVEESEPYEQY

V: TRBV6-5
J: TRBJ1-2
size: NA
CDR3: ASSYSGDGYT

V: TRBV28
J: TRBJ2-3
size: NA
CDR3: ASRPLPPDTQY

V: TRBV11-3
J: TRBJ2-2
size: NA
CDR3: ASSTRSGEDTGELF

V: TRBV7-8
J: TRBJ2-1
size: NA
CDR3: ASSLDSSYNEQF

V: TRBV19
J: TRBJ1-1
size: few
CDR3: ASSMKGTEAF

V: TRBV4-1
J: TRBJ2-1
size: NA
CDR3: ASSQDSFNEQF

V: TRBV5-4
J: TRBJ2-2
size: NA
CDR3: ASSLKPKPYGELF

V: TRBV5-1
J: TRBJ1-2
size: NA
CDR3: ASSPLGANYGYT

V: TRBV5-6
J: TRBJ1-6
size: NA
CDR3: ASSLANSPLH

V: TRBV9
J: TRBJ2-2
size: NA
CDR3: ASSVSGAGGELF

V: TRBV11-2
J: TRBJ2-2
size: NA
CDR3: ASSLAGNGGNTGELF

V: TRBV7-2
J: TRBJ1-1
size: once
CDR3: ASSFLVNTEAF